The entry below describes one T cell receptor beta chain. Its specificity is not known. TCRdb's copy holds only in-frame clones and misses some; the assay was immunoSEQ multiplex PCR. Seen here are roughly 67,000 clones, more than 85% observed once, and the top ten hold under 15%. This record belongs to a study of OX40 agonist ivuxolimab in advanced cancers. Study overall: Partial responses were recorded for three patients, including one with hepatocellular carcinoma and two with cutaneous melanoma. General study results and limits: Researchers report that CD8+ T cells had, on average, more expanded clones than CD4+.

The CDR3 sequence is 11 residues long. Trimming took off 5 bases at V and 4 bases at J, with 6 bases between the two ends. Per the germline V gene, CDR1 is MNHNY and CDR2 is SVGAGI (reference sequence). This sample comprised CD4+ or CD8+ T cells sorted from blood, obtained in a trial of the OX40 agonist ivuxolimab. The chain carries TRBV6-6 and TRBJ2-7; D might be TRBD2 (5 bases). This sequence was found in an adult with an advanced solid tumor such as melanoma, head and neck, liver or kidney cancer. In DNA form, the CDR3 reads TGTGCCAGCAGTGAGGGATACGAGCAGTACTTC. It is translated as CASSEGYEQYF.